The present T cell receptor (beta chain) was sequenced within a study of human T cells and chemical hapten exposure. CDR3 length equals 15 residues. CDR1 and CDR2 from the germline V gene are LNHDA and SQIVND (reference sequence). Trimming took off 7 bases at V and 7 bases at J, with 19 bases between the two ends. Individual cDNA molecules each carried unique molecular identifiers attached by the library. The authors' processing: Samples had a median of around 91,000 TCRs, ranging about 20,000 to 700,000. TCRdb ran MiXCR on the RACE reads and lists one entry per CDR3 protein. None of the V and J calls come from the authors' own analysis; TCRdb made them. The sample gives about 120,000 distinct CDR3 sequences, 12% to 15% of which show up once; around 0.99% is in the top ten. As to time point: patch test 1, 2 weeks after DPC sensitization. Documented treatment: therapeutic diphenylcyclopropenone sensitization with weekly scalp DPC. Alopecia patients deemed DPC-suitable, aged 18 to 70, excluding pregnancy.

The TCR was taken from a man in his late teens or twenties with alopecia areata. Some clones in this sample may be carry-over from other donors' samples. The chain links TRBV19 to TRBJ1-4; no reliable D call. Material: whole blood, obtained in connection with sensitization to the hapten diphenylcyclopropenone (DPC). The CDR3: CASTHGGEAGEKLFF. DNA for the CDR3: TGTGCCAGTACCCACGGCGGGGAAGCAGGTGAAAAACTGTTTTTT.